The T cell receptor (beta chain) under discussion was sequenced for a study of OX40 agonist ivuxolimab in advanced cancers. The study, taken as a whole, reports: With doses of 0.1-3.0 mg/kg, partial responders showed among the lowest clonal expansion. Some patients who did not respond also had low normalized T-cell clonal expansion.

Sampled blood was obtained at baseline, cycle 4 day 1, and cycle 7 day 1. The CDR3 spans 17 residues. Trimming removed 4 bases from V and 4 bases from J; junction bases left unmatched: 14. Germline CDR1 and CDR2: SGHVS and FNYEAQ. Concerning this clone: Its target is not known.

Here immunoSEQ multiplex PCR was the method, and the copy in TCRdb shows in-frame clones only, minus some. The repertoire has over 55,000 clones, 65% to 85% of them found once; the top ten carry about 8.2%. The sequencing used CD4+ or CD8+ T cells sorted from blood, collected in a trial of the OX40 agonist ivuxolimab. The chain links TRBV7-6 to TRBJ2-5, with 8 bases aligning to TRBD2. This receptor was taken from an adult with an advanced solid tumor such as melanoma, head and neck, liver or kidney cancer. This chain's CDR3 is CASSSFAGTGGGETQYF. In nucleotides, the CDR3 is TGTGCCAGCAGCTCATTTGCCGGGACCGGGGGGGGAGAGACCCAGTACTTC.